The clone carrying this T cell receptor beta chain was recorded a few times. The antigen is unknown. The data belong to a study of T cell repertoires in cytomegalovirus infection. CDR1 and CDR2 from the germline V gene are SGHAT and FQNNGV. The CDR3 has 16 amino acids. V trimming: 1 base; J trimming: 4 bases; junction bases outside the gene matches: 9. From the reads, TCRdb called clonotypes with MiXCR, one entry per CDR3 protein. The sample has roughly 310,000 distinct CDR3 sequences, 29% seen once. The chain joins TRBV11-2 to TRBJ2-5; 7 bases are a match to TRBD1. This clonotype originated in a human donor in good health (CMV status not recorded). Some clones in this sample may be carry-over from other donors' samples. The material sequenced was cultured PBMCs, taken from culture after CMV antigen stimulation. Here the CDR3 DNA reads TGTGCCAGCAGCTTAGTCTCAGGGGGTGTGGGAGAGACCCAGTACTTC. Translation gives CASSLVSGGVGETQYF.